This T cell receptor beta chain stems from a study of cytomegalovirus exposure and HLA in healthy donors. Overall study findings and caveats: Reported results showed that the classifier diagnosed cytomegalovirus status with high specificity and sensitivity. Altogether, some 160 TCR beta chains were recorded as cytomegalovirus-associated. In vitro experiments confirmed that three CMV-associated chains were specific for CMV antigens.

For this clone: The antigen remains unidentified.

The primer mix had 60 Vbeta and 13 Jbeta primers. Authors' analysis steps: A later analysis tallied 65 million to 85 million unique TCR beta chains, 9 million to 12 million of them shared. TCRdb's table, derived via immunoSEQ multiplex PCR, lists solely in-frame clones and lacks some. V and J calls plus clone size are reproduced from that table; the DNA served to infer D and trimming. There are around 120,000 clones in the sample; about 80% occur only once, and 4% to 4.5% lies in the top ten. Trimming at V came to 2 bases and at J to 0 bases, leaving 7 bases not matched to a gene. The CDR3 loop spans 16 amino acids. Germline assignment: CDR1 SGHVS and CDR2 FQNEAQ.

The V and J genes are TRBV7-8 and TRBJ2-7; 7 bases align to TRBD2. The source material was PBMCs. The sequence was obtained from a woman aged 40 to 49 in good health and CMV-seronegative. Written as DNA, the CDR3 is TGTGCCAGCAGCTTATCGACGGGGGGTAACTCCTACGAGCAGTACTTC. This codes for CASSLSTGGNSYEQYF.